This T cell receptor (beta chain) was recorded in a study of cytomegalovirus exposure and HLA in healthy donors. PCR amplification relied on 60 Vbeta primers (plus 13 Jbeta primers). Assay: immunoSEQ multiplex PCR; the TCRdb copy retains only in-frame clones and omits some. In the table there are over 150,000 clones, about 71% of which are singletons. Notes on the study in general: Cytomegalovirus-associated TCR beta chains were listed, numbering some 150.

This clone was seen once. The antigen is undetermined. This TCR was recovered from a woman under 40 in good health and CMV-seronegative. The sequencing input was PBMCs.

The CDR3 loop reads CASSYPHWVAGVEQYF. The DNA of the CDR3 is TGTGCCAGCAGTTACCCTCATTGGGTAGCGGGAGTTGAGCAGTACTTC. V and J are TRBV6-6 and TRBJ2-7; TRBD2 matches 9 bases. Per germline, CDR1 MNHNY and CDR2 SVGAGI (reference sequence). The CDR3 consists of 16 residues. J gave up 7 bases and V 2 bases, and 12 bases lay outside the gene matches.